This T cell receptor beta chain was sequenced in a study of T cell responses to AZD1222 COVID-19 vaccine. Repertoires were generated with immunoSEQ multiplex PCR, while TCRdb's copy carries only in-frame clones and drops some. The top ten clones hold about 14% of a sample with approximately 140,000 clones, around 88% of them seen once. This CDR3 is 14 amino acids long. Germline loops: CDR1 SGHRS, CDR2 YFSETQ. Unmatched junction bases numbered 8, after V lost 4 bases and J lost 8 bases. The rearrangement links TRBV5-1 to TRBJ1-2, with TRBD1 matching 10 bases. The sequence came from an adult in good health. This sample comprised peripheral blood, obtained on day 0 of AZD1222 vaccination. DNA for the CDR3: TGCGCCAGCAGCCTTATGACAGGGGGCGCGGGCTACACCTTC. It translates to CASSLMTGGAGYTF.